Following are 7 T cell receptor beta chains from one sample sequenced in a study of blood T cell repertoires in COVID-19. Sequencing was performed with immunoSEQ multiplex PCR; in TCRdb, only in-frame clones are kept and a portion is missing. The sample shows 360,000 or so clones, roughly 89% of them seen only once. Sequencing was done on a sample of peripheral blood. The receptors shown here come from a man aged 18 to 30 with active or convalescent COVID-19.

The V and J genes are TRBV6-6 and TRBJ2-7; no clear D. Germline-derived CDR1 and CDR2 are MNHNY and SVGAGI (reference sequence). Trimming took 5 bases from V and 3 from J, leaving 17 bases between them. The CDR3 totals 15 residues. DNA for the CDR3: TGTGCCAGCAGTCCACCCTATGTTTCTAACTACGAGCAGTACTTC. This codes for CASSPPYVSNYEQYF.

The chain couples TRBV27 to TRBJ2-2; 8 nucleotides line up with TRBD1. CDR1 is MNHEY and CDR2 is SMNVEV in the germline V gene (reference sequence). CDR3 size: 19 residues. J lost 1 base, V lost 8 bases, and 18 bases had no gene match. The CDR3 sequence is CASFPQPFNGQGNTGELFF. CDR3 in DNA: TGTGCCAGCTTCCCCCAACCCTTTAACGGACAGGGGAACACCGGGGAGCTGTTTTTT.

The chain employs TRBV2 and TRBJ1-4; maybe TRBD1 (6 bases). CDR1 SNHLY and CDR2 FYNNEI come from the germline V gene. The CDR3 length is 13 residues. Trimming left V 6 bases short and J 11 bases short, with 16 bases between. The chain's CDR3 is CASRDRDMSKLFF. CDR3 coding DNA: TGTGCCAGCAGGGACAGAGACATGAGTAAACTGTTTTTT.

V gene TRBV7-8 combines with J gene TRBJ1-5; a possible D gene is TRBD1 (5 bases). CDR3 length: 16 residues. Germline V gene data show CDR1 as SGHVS and CDR2 as FQNEAQ. The ends were cut back, 4 bases at V and 3 bases at J, with 16 bases in the middle. CDR3 protein: CASSYRSGGYNQPQHF. Written as DNA, the CDR3 is TGTGCCAGCAGCTACCGGAGTGGGGGGTACAATCAGCCCCAGCATTTT. The full variable domain, rest sourced from reference TRBV7-8 and TRBJ1-5, is GAGVSQSPRYKVAKRGQDVALRCDPISGHVSLFWYQQALGQGPEFLTYFQNEAQLDKSGLPSDRFFAERPEGSVSTLKIQRTQQEDSAVYLCASSYRSGGYNQPQHFGDGTRLSIL.

The V gene is TRBV28, the J gene TRBJ1-2; D may be TRBD1 (5 bases). CDR3 length: 12 residues. Germline values: CDR1 MDHEN, CDR2 SYDVKM. V lost 3 bases to trimming and J lost 7 bases, with 9 bases between them. CDR3 residues: CASSFDSTGYTF. DNA of the CDR3: TGTGCCAGCAGTTTCGACAGTACTGGCTACACCTTC.

J is TRBJ2-7 and V is TRBV29-1; D is unclear. The CDR3 spans 14 residues. Germline V gives CDR1 SQVTM, CDR2 ANQGSEA. Trimming cost V 5 bases and J 0 bases, with 14 bases left between them. Here the CDR3 DNA reads TGCAGCGTTCGTTCACCTATCCGCTCCTACGAGCAGTACTTC. Protein: CSVRSPIRSYEQYF.

This rearrangement joins TRBV12-3 or TRBV12-4 to TRBJ1-2; a weak D match, TRBD1 (6 bases). This CDR3 is 13 amino acids long. V lost 6 bases to trimming and J lost 5 bases, with 13 bases between them. Written as DNA, the CDR3 is TGTGCCAGCAGCCGCCGGACAGCTTATGGCTACACCTTC. Translating it yields CASSRRTAYGYTF.